The sequence of this T cell receptor (beta chain) was determined in a study of T cell changes during pregnancy in multiple sclerosis. Profiling relied on immunoSEQ multiplex PCR, and the TCRdb table lists in-frame clones only, not all of them. The sample comprises 37,000 or so clones, 88% of which are singletons, and 1.2% rests with the top ten. The V and J ends lost 6 bases and 1 base respectively, with 12 bases between them. CDR1 SNHLY and CDR2 FYNNEI come from the germline V gene. The CDR3 covers 15 residues. This clone is classed as medium-sized. Source: CD4+ T cells from peripheral blood mononuclear cells, taken before pregnancy. The sequence was collected from a female donor with multiple sclerosis, enrolled in a pregnancy study. The chain is built from TRBV2 and TRBJ2-2; D is perhaps TRBD1 (5 bases). Written as DNA, the CDR3 is TGTGCCAGCAGCGGCCAGGGAAGGAACACCGGGGAGCTGTTTTTT. It yields the protein CASSGQGRNTGELFF.